This T cell receptor beta chain originates from a study of cytomegalovirus exposure and HLA in healthy donors. In germline, CDR1 is SGHRS, CDR2 YFSETQ. Trimming removed 1 base from V and 7 bases from J, with 21 bases in between. This CDR3 contains 17 residues. A multiplex PCR was run with 60 Vbeta primers and 13 Jbeta primers. Clones were read by immunoSEQ multiplex PCR, and TCRdb kept only the in-frame ones, dropping some. The table lists about 120,000 clones, about 83% of them singletons. With respect to this clone: Antigen specificity is unknown.

Notes on the study in general: Follow-up analysis found HLA locus-dependent TCR association rates, highest for DRB1 and lowest for HLA-C.

This clonotype was sampled from a woman aged 40-49 years in good health and CMV-seropositive. This chain uses TRBV5-1 with TRBJ2-1; D remains unclear. Specimen: PBMCs. CDR3 sequence reads: CASSLPFDLASSNEQFF. In DNA, the CDR3 is TGCGCCAGCAGCTTGCCTTTTGATCTGGCCAGTTCGAATGAGCAGTTCTTC.